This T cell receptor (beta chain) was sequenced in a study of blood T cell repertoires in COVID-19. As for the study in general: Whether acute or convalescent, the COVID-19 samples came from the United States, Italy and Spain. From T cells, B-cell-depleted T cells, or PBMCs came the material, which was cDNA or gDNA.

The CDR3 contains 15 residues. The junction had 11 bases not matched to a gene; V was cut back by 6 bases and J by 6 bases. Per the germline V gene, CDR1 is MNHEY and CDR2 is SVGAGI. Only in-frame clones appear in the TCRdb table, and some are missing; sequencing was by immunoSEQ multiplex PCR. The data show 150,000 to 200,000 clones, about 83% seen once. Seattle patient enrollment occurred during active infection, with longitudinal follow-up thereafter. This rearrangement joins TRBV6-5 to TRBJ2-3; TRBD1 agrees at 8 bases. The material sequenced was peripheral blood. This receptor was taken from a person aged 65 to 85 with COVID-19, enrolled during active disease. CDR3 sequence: CASRMLGTGADTQYF. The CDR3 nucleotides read TGTGCCAGCAGGATGCTCGGGACAGGAGCCGATACGCAGTATTTT.